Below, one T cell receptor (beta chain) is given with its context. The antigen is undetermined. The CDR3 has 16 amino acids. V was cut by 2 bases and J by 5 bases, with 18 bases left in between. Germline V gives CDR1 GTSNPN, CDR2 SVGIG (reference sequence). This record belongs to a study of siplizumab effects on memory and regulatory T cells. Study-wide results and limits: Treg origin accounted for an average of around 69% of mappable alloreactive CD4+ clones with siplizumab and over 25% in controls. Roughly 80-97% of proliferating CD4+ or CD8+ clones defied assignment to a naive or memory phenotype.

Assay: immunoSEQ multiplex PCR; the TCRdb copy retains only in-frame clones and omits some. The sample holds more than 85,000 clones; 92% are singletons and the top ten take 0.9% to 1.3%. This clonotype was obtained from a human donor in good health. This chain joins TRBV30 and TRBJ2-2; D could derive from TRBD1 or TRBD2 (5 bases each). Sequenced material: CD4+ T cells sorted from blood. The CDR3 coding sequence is TGTGCCTGGAGTTTAACCGGGACCTTGGGGACCGGGGAGCTGTTTTTT. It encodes CAWSLTGTLGTGELFF.